Sequencing of this T cell receptor beta chain was carried out in a study of control samples from healthy donors and cancer patients. The length of the CDR3 is 16 residues. V was pared by 8 bases and J by 3 bases, with 19 bases between. The germline gives CDR1 SNHLY, CDR2 FYNNEI. Assay used: immunoSEQ multiplex PCR; TCRdb lists only in-frame clones, some missing. The table lists tens of thousands of clones, about 87% of them singletons. This sequence was found in a woman aged 60-70 years with head and neck cancer. V usage is TRBV2 and J usage is TRBJ1-4; unclear D gene. Sequenced material: PBMCs. The CDR3 bases are TGTGCCAGCCGTAAAACCCCCGCGACTTCTAATGAAAAACTGTTTTTT. It is translated as CASRKTPATSNEKLFF.